This entry describes one T cell receptor (beta chain). The antigen remains undetermined. The method was immunoSEQ multiplex PCR; TCRdb's version includes in-frame clones alone and lacks a portion of them. The top ten clones hold about 0.86% of a sample with under 15,000 clones, 80% to 95% of them seen once. This record belongs to a study of untreated major depressive disorder. Study results and limitations: CD4+ T cells from depressed patients used TRBV05-01 (Vbeta 5.1) more often than controls.

Germline lookup yields CDR1 DFQATT and CDR2 SNEGSKA (reference sequence). Trimming removed 4 bases from V and 3 bases from J, with 6 bases in between. The CDR3 contains 11 residues. Patients had moderate to severe depression. Each donor gave approximately 28 ml of EDTA blood. Specimen: CD4+ T cells from PBMCs. The rearrangement joins TRBV20-1 to TRBJ2-5; D unresolved. This TCR was recovered from a man aged 30 to 45 with major depressive disorder. The chain's CDR3 is CSATQKETQYF. As DNA, the CDR3 is TGCAGTGCTACCCAGAAAGAGACCCAGTACTTC.